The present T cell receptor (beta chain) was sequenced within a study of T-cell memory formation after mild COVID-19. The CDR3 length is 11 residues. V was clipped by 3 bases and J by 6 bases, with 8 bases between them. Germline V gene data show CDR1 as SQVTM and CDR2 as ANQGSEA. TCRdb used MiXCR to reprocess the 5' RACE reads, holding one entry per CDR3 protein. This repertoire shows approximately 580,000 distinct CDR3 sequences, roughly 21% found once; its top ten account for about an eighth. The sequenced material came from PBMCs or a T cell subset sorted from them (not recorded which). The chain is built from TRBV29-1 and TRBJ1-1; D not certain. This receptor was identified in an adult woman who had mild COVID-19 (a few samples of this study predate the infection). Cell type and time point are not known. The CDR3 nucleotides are TGCAGCGTTGACAGGATTGCTGAAGCTTTCTTT. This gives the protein CSVDRIAEAFF.